The T cell receptor (beta chain) under discussion was sequenced for a study of Ad26.COV2.S vaccination and SARS-CoV-2 variants. Study information: Intramuscular Ad26.COV2.S at 5x10^10 or 1x10^11 viral particles.

This clone was detected once. Its specificity is not known. Regarding the study as a whole: Similar non-spike TCR breadth was seen in vaccine and placebo recipients.

Sequencing was performed with immunoSEQ multiplex PCR; in TCRdb, only in-frame clones are kept and a portion is missing. The sample shows more than 400,000 clones, less than 95% of them seen only once. Sample treatment: around 19 received Ad26.COV2.S at low or high dose, single or two shots; 5 received placebo; per-sample allocation not given. All samples were drawn on day 63, counting from the first vaccine or placebo injection. The shot given was an Ad26 vector that makes Wuhan-strain SARS-CoV-2 spike. The sequences come from peripheral blood, collected in a trial of Ad26.COV2.S vaccine versus placebo. This receptor was identified in a person between 18 and 59 years old who received the Ad26.COV2.S COVID-19 vaccine or a placebo.

This CDR3 is CASSIVRGGQPQHF. DNA for the CDR3: TGTGCCAGTAGTATAGTGAGGGGTGGACAGCCCCAGCATTTT. The chain recombines TRBV19 with TRBJ1-5; D perhaps matches TRBD1 (5 bases). Germline V gives CDR1 LNHDA, CDR2 SQIVND (reference sequence). This CDR3 region has 14 residues. V shed 1 base and J shed 7 bases, with 11 bases lying between them.